Listed here are 15 T cell receptor beta chains from one sample, sequenced in a study of blood T cell repertoires in COVID-19. Only in-frame clones appear in the TCRdb table, and some are missing; sequencing was by immunoSEQ multiplex PCR. The sample holds almost 400,000 clones, over 75% seen once. Material: peripheral blood. These receptor sequences come from a woman in her fifties or sixties with COVID-19, enrolled during active disease.

The chain recombines TRBV6-1 with TRBJ2-3, with D possibly matching TRBD2 (6 bases). The CDR3 loop spans 15 amino acids. Germline lookup yields CDR1 MNHNS and CDR2 SASEGT. Trimming pared 0 bases from V and 3 bases from J, leaving 10 bases between. CDR3 bases: TGTGCCAGCAGTGAAGCGGCGGGGAGGACAGATACGCAGTATTTT. Protein product: CASSEAAGRTDTQYF.

The V gene is TRBV2, the J gene TRBJ1-6; unclear D gene. V gave up 4 bases and J gave up 4 bases, with 8 bases separating them. CDR1 is SNHLY and CDR2 is FYNNEI in the germline V gene. The CDR3 has 14 residues. CDR3 sequence: CASSGAGYNSPLHF. CDR3 in DNA: TGTGCCAGCAGTGGGGCAGGATATAATTCACCCCTCCACTTT.

The V call is TRBV19, the J call TRBJ1-5, with D perhaps matching TRBD1 (5 bases). In germline, CDR1 is LNHDA, CDR2 SQIVND (reference sequence). V lost 1 base to trimming and J lost 3 bases, with 10 bases between them. The length of the CDR3 is 15 residues. CDR3 DNA sequence: TGTGCCAGTAGTATAGTGCAGGGCTCCAATCAGCCCCAGCATTTT. Protein product: CASSIVQGSNQPQHF.

The rearrangement uses TRBV19 and TRBJ1-2; D is perhaps TRBD1 (6 bases). Germline V gene lookup returns CDR1 LNHDA and CDR2 SQIVND (reference sequence). This CDR3 has 14 residues. V dropped 8 bases and J dropped 8 bases, with 21 bases sitting between them. The CDR3 region is CASHIPNRVSGYTF. In DNA, the CDR3 is TGTGCCAGTCACATCCCGAACAGGGTCTCGGGCTACACCTTC.

This chain connects TRBV6-5 to TRBJ1-5, with D uncertain. CDR3 length equals 11 residues. The germline V and J ends were trimmed by 7 bases and 8 bases, with 9 bases remaining between them. The V gene's germline CDR1 is MNHEY and CDR2 SVGAGI. CDR3 nucleotides: TGTGCCAGCACCGACGAGGAGCCCCAGCATTTT. It translates to CASTDEEPQHF.

The V and J genes are TRBV2 and TRBJ2-7, with no clear D. The ends were cut back, 8 bases at V and 2 bases at J, with 16 bases in the middle. Germline CDR1 and CDR2: SNHLY and FYNNEI. The length of the CDR3 is 14 residues. CDR3 protein: CASLGALRPYEQYF. Here the CDR3 DNA reads TGTGCCAGCCTCGGAGCCCTTAGACCCTACGAGCAGTACTTC. Full variable domain (missing parts from reference TRBV2 and TRBJ2-7): EPEVTQTPSHQVTQMGQEVILRCVPISNHLYFYWYRQILGQKVEFLVSFYNNEISEKSEIFDDQFSVERPDGSNFTLKIRSTKLEDSAMYFCASLGALRPYEQYFGPGTRLTVT.

V and J are TRBV10-3 and TRBJ2-2; TRBD2 matches at 15 bases. This CDR3 is 19 amino acids long. V dropped 4 bases and J dropped 1; count of bases not matched to a gene: 7. Germline CDR1 ENHRY, CDR2 SYGVKD. Here the CDR3 DNA reads TGTGCCATCAGTGCACGGACTAGCGGGGGGGCCCAGAACACCGGGGAGCTGTTTTTT. Protein sequence: CAISARTSGGAQNTGELFF.

This clone was recorded once. This chain connects TRBV7-2 to TRBJ2-7, with TRBD2 matching over 11 bases. This CDR3 is 16 amino acids long. V dropped 1 base and J dropped 1; count of bases not matched to a gene: 3. CDR1 SGHTA and CDR2 FQGNSA come from the germline V gene. This CDR3 reads CASSLDSGGASYEQYF. The CDR3 DNA sequence: TGTGCCAGCAGCTTAGATAGCGGGGGGGCTTCCTACGAGCAGTACTTC.

The V and J genes are TRBV6-6 and TRBJ2-7; D not certain. The CDR3 runs 15 residues. V was clipped by 0 bases and J by 3 bases, with 12 bases between them. Germline lookup yields CDR1 MNHNY and CDR2 SVGAGI (reference sequence). For the CDR3, the DNA is TGTGCCAGCAGTTACTCGCAGGCAGGTATCTACGAGCAGTACTTC. Translation: CASSYSQAGIYEQYF.

The chain has TRBV7-9 and TRBJ1-5; possibly TRBD1 for D (5 bases). The CDR3 sequence is 13 residues long. Between the trimmed V and J ends, which lost 5 bases and 2 bases, there was a span of 7 bases. Per the germline V gene, CDR1 is SEHNR and CDR2 is FQNEAQ (reference sequence). The CDR3 region is CASSKQGNQPQHF. CDR3 DNA: TGTGCCAGCAGCAAACAGGGCAATCAGCCCCAGCATTTT.

The rearrangement links TRBV7-3 to TRBJ1-1, with D possibly TRBD1 on 6 matching bases. The germline V and J ends were trimmed by 2 bases and 4 bases, with 14 bases remaining between them. This CDR3 region has 15 residues. Germline V gene sequence: CDR1 SGHTA, CDR2 FQGTGA. The CDR3 sequence: CASSLGAGAGTEAFF. DNA for the CDR3: TGTGCCAGCAGCTTAGGGGCAGGGGCGGGCACTGAAGCTTTCTTT. Using reference TRBV7-3 and TRBJ1-1 for the parts outside the CDR3, the full variable domain is GAGVSQTPSNKVTEKGKYVELRCDPISGHTALYWYRQSLGQGPEFLIYFQGTGAADDSGLPNDRFFAVRPEGSVSTLKIQRTERGDSAVYLCASSLGAGAGTEAFFGQGTRLTVV.

The chain is built from TRBV6-5 and TRBJ1-3; D remains unclear. Germline CDR1 and CDR2: MNHEY and SVGAGI. The CDR3 totals 15 residues. V was cut by 4 bases and J by 2 bases, with 12 bases left in between. DNA for the CDR3: TGTGCCAGCAGTTCTGATCGGGGTGCTGGAAACACCATATATTTT. Translation gives CASSSDRGAGNTIYF.

A few counts support this clone. The CDR3 sequence is CSVEDLSRRSGYTF. The DNA of the CDR3 is TGCAGCGTTGAAGATCTCTCGAGGCGTTCGGGCTACACCTTC. This rearrangement joins TRBV29-1 to TRBJ1-2; D is uncertain. V lost 0 bases and J lost 8, with 16 bases in between. Germline V CDR1 and CDR2: SQVTM, ANQGSEA. This CDR3 comprises 14 residues.

The rearrangement uses TRBV6-5 and TRBJ2-5; D perhaps matches TRBD1 (6 bases). Trimming pared 7 bases from V and 5 bases from J, leaving 17 bases between. The CDR3 consists of 14 residues. Germline values: CDR1 MNHEY, CDR2 SVGAGI. CDR3 amino acids: CASTSTGPGETQYF. The CDR3 DNA reads TGTGCCAGCACATCAACAGGGCCGGGCGAGACCCAGTACTTC.

V is TRBV6-5 and J is TRBJ1-2; 8 bases match TRBD1. With 4 bases clipped from V and 2 bases from J, the junction kept 9 bases outside the gene matches. The CDR3 consists of 16 residues. Per germline, CDR1 MNHEY and CDR2 SVGAGI. The CDR3 region has the DNA TGTGCCAGCAGTTCCAGGACAGGGCCATCCAACTATGGCTACACCTTC. Translating it yields CASSSRTGPSNYGYTF.